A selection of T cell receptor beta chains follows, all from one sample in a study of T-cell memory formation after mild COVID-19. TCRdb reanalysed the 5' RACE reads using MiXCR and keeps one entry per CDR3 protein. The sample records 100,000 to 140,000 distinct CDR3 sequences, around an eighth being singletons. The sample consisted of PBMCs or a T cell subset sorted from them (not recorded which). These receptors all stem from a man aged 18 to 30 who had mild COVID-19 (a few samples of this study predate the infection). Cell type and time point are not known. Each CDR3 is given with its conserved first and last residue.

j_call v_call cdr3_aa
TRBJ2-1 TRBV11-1 CASSLVAGGVYNEQFF
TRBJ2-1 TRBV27 CASSPTRLYNEQFF
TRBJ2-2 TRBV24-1 CATSADTGFNTGELFF
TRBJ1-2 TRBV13 CASSSYSIYGYTF
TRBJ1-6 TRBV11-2 CASSPKGTGSPLHF
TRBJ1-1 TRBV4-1 CASSQAGVLSFEAFF
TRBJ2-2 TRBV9 CASSHWIGTPDTGELFF
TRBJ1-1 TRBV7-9 CASFGDRLNTEAFF
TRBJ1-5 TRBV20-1 CSASTGNPQHF
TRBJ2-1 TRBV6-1 CASSAIDRVNEQFF
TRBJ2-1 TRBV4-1 CASSQEGFFGNEQFF
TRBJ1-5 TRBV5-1 CASSLGENQPQHF
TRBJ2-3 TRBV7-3 CASSSRSGLAGVVRTDTQYF
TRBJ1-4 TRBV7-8 CASSPRDRGRVEKLFF
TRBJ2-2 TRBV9 CASSSVGGVGELFF
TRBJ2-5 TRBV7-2 CASSGPKETQYF
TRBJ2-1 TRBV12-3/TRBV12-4 CASSLVAGGNEQFF
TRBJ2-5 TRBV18 CASSPGLAGQETQYF
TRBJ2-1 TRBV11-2 CASSPRLGLDNEQFF
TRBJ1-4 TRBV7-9 CASSRAPQGLNEKLFF
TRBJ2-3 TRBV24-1 CATSDFSTDTQYF
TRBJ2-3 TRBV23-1 CASSSLLAGGSGTQYF
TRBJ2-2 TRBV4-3 CASSQDREGRASGELFF
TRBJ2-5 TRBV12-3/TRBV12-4 CASRLRLAKETQYF
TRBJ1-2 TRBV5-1 CASSGVSVGQTGNTF
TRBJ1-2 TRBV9 CASSRRDKRALKYGYTF
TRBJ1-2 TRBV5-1 CASSRTGGFYGYTF
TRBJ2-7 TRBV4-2 CASSQDIGTYEQYF
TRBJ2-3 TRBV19 CASSIDGGGDTQYF
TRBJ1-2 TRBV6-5 CASSPSRTLANYGYTF
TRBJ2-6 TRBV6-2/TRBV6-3 CASSPELSGANVLTF
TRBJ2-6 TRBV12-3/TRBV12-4 CASSFDLGANVLTF
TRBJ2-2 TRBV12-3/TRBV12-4 CASSLSDTGELFF
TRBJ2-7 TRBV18 CASSPSAGVGEQYF
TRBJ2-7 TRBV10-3 CAISGGDRGPYEQYF
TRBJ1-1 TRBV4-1 CASSQTRTGGNTEAFF
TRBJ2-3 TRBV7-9 CASSLALVDTQYF
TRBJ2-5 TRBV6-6 CASSYSSQETQYF
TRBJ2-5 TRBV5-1 CASSLNPSETQYF
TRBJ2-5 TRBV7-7 CASSLRAGTALSETQYF
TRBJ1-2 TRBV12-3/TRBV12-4 CASSLRTAYGYTF
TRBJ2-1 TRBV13 CASSGGISSYNEQFF
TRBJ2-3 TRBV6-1 CASSEQPPSPTDTQYF
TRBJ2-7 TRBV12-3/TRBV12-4 CASSFPGANYEQYF
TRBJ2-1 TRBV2 CASSVRSISNEQFF
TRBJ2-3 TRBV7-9 CASADPQRGSTDTQYF
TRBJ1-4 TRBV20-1 CSAERGHGEKLFF
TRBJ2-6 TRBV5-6 CASSFWGSGANVLTF
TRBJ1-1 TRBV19 CASSSLDRSNTEAFF
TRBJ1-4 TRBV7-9 CASSLTGADEKLFF
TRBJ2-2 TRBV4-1 CASSQVFGWELFF
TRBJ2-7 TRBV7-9 CASSRASSSYEQYF
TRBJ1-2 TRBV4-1 CASSQGGWKGYTF
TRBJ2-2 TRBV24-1 CATSDPDRENTGELFF
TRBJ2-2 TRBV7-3 CASSYRDSNTGELFF
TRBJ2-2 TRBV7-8 CASSLAANGVTGELFF
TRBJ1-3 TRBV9 CASSEDKKNTIYF
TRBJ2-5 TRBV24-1 CATSDGSRETQYF
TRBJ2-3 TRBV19 CASSIRPLDTQYF